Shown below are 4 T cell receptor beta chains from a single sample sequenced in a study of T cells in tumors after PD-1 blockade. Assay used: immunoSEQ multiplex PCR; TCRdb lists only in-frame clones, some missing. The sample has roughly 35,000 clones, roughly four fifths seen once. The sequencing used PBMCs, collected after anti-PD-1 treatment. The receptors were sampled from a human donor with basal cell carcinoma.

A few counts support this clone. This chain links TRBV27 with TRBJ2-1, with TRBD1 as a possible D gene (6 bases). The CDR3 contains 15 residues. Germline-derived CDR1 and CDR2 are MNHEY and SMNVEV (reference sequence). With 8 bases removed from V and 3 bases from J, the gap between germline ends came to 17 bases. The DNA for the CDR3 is TGTGCCAGCTCTCGGCGACAGGAACTCTACAATGAGCAGTTCTTC. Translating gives CASSRRQELYNEQFF.

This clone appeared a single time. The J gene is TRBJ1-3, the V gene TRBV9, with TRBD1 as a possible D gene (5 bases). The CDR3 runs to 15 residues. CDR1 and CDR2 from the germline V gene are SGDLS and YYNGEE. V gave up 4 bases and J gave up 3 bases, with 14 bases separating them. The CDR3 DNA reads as TGTGCCAGCAGCCACCACGGGGCGGGTGGAAACACCATATATTTT. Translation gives CASSHHGAGGNTIYF.

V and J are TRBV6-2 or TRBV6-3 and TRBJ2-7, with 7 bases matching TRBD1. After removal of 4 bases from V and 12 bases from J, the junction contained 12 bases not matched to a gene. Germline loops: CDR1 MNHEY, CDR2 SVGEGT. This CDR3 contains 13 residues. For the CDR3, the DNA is TGTGCCAGCAGTTTGGGACGACAGGGACCCGCGTACTTC. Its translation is CASSLGRQGPAYF.

CDR3 in DNA: TGTGCCAGCAGCCAAGCTCAAGCCTATGGCTACACCTTC. This translates into CASSQAQAYGYTF. The V call is TRBV4-2, the J call TRBJ1-2; D remains ambiguous. V was shortened by 1 base and J by 4 bases, with 7 bases between the two germline ends. This CDR3 region has 13 residues. Germline V gene data show CDR1 as LGHNA and CDR2 as YNFKEQ.